This T cell receptor beta chain was recovered during a study of blood T cell repertoires in COVID-19. Across the whole study: Material from acute and convalescent COVID-19 was sourced from the United States, Italy and Spain. PBMCs, B-cell-depleted T cells, or T cells provided the cDNA or gDNA that made up the material.

This CDR3 region has 15 residues. J gave up 2 bases and V 3 bases, and 3 bases lay outside the gene matches. Per the germline V gene, CDR1 is SGHTS and CDR2 is YDEGEE. Authors' processing steps: Reference gene primer amplification gave nucleated cell count estimates. TCRdb keeps only in-frame clones here, not all; method: immunoSEQ multiplex PCR. The V and J calls and clone size come from that table; D and trimming were worked out from the DNA. The profile shows some 100,000 clones, roughly 80% of them singletons. This clonotype was sampled from a woman in her seventies with acute or convalescent COVID-19. Sample: peripheral blood. The chain has TRBV5-8 and TRBJ1-5, with 9 nucleotides matching TRBD1. CDR3 sequence reads: CASSSTGGGNQPQHF. The DNA for the CDR3 is TGTGCCAGCAGCTCAACAGGGGGCGGCAATCAGCCCCAGCATTTT. Using reference TRBV5-8 and TRBJ1-5 for the parts outside the CDR3, the full variable domain is EAGVTQSPTHLIKTRGQQATLRCSPISGHTSVYWYQQALGLGLQFLLWYDEGEERNRGNFPPRFSGRQFPNYSSELNVNALELEDSALYLCASSSTGGGNQPQHFGDGTRLSIL.